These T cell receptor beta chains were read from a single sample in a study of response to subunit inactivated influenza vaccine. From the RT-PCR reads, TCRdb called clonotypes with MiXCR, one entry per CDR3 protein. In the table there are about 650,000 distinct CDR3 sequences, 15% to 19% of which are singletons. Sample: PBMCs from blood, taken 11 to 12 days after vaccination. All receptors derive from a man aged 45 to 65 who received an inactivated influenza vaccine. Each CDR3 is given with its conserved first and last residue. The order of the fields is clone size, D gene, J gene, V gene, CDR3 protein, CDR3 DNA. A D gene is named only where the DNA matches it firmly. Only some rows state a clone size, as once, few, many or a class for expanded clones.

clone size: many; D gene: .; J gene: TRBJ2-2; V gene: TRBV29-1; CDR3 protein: CSVALNTGELFF; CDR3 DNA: TGCAGCGTTGCCCTGAACACCGGGGAGCTGTTTTTT
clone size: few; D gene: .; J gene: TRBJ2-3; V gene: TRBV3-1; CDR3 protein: CASSQVDASDTQYF; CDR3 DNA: TGTGCCAGCAGCCAAGTTGATGCCTCAGATACGCAGTATTTT
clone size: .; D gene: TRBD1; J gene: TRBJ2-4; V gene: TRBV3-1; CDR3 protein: CASSPLMTGGFIKNIQYF; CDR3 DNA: TGTGCCAGCAGCCCCCTTATGACAGGGGGCTTCATCAAAAACATTCAGTACTTC
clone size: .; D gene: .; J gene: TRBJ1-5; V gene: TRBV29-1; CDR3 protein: CSVGRDNQPQHF; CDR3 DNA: TGCAGCGTTGGACGGGACAATCAGCCCCAGCATTTT
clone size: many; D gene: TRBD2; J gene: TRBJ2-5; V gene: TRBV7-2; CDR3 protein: CASSLPGGPQETQYF; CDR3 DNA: TGTGCCAGCAGCTTACCGGGAGGTCCCCAAGAGACCCAGTACTTC
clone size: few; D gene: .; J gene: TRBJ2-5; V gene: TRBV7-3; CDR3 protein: CASSLTGDGNQYF; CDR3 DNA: TGTGCCAGCAGCTTAACAGGGGATGGGAACCAGTACTTC
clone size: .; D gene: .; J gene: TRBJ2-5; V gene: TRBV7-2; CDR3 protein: CASSPRGSQETQYF; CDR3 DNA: TGTGCCAGCAGCCCACGGGGGAGCCAAGAGACCCAGTACTTC
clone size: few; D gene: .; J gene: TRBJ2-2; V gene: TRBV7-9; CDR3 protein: CAITHGEAGELFF; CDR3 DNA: TGTGCCATTACTCATGGGGAGGCCGGGGAGCTGTTTTTT
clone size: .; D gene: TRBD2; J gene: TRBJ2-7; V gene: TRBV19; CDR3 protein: CASSTPGTSGYEQYF; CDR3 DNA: TGTGCCAGTAGTACCCCCGGGACTAGCGGCTACGAGCAGTACTTC
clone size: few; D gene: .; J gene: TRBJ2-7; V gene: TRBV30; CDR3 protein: CAWNGQSSYEQYF; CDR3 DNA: TGTGCCTGGAATGGACAGTCAAGCTACGAGCAGTACTTC
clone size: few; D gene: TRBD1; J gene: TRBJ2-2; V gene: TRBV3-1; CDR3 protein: CASSPGQDTGELFF; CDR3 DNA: TGTGCCAGCAGCCCGGGACAGGACACCGGGGAGCTGTTTTTT
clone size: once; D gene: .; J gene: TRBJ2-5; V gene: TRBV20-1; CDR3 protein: CSASGTTQETQYF; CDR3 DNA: TGCAGTGCTAGTGGGACAACACAAGAGACCCAGTACTTC
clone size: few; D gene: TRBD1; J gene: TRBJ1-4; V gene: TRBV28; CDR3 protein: CASSLLGRGQVNEKLFF; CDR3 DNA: TGTGCCAGCAGTTTATTAGGCAGGGGGCAGGTTAATGAAAAACTGTTTTTT
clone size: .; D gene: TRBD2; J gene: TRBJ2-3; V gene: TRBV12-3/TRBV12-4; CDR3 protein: CASSFRGGSADTQYF; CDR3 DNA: TGTGCCAGCAGTTTCCGGGGCGGGAGCGCAGATACGCAGTATTTT
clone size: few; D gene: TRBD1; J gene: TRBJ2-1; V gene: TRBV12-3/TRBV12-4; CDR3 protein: CASRPEGQGGGEQFF; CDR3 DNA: TGTGCCAGCCGACCGGAAGGACAGGGTGGGGGTGAGCAGTTCTTC
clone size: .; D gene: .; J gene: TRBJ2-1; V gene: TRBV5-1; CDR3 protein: CASSSGTPYGNEQFF; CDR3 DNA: TGCGCCAGCAGCTCCGGGACTCCCTATGGGAATGAGCAGTTCTTC
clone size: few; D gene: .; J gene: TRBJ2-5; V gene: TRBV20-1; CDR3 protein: CSAREGTLQETQYF; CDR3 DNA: TGCAGTGCTAGAGAGGGGACTTTACAAGAGACCCAGTACTTC
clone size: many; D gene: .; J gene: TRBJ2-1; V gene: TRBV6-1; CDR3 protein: CASSERWSSGGDEQFF; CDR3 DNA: TGTGCCAGCAGTGAACGTTGGAGCTCCGGGGGTGATGAGCAGTTCTTC
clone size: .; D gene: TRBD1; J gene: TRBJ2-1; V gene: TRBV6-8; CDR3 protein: CASSYSRTGSSYNEQFF; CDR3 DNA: TGTGCCAGCAGTTACTCCCGGACAGGGAGCTCCTACAATGAGCAGTTCTTC
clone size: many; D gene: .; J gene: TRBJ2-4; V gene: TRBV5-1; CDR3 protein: CASSLGGGKNIQYF; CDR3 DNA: TGCGCCAGCAGCCTAGGCGGAGGTAAAAACATTCAGTACTTC
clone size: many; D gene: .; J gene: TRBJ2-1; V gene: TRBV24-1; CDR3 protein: CATSGGAEYNEQFF; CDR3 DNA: TGTGCCACCAGTGGGGGAGCGGAGTACAATGAGCAGTTCTTC
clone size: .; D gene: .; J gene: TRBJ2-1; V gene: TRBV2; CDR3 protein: CASSGDNYNEQFF; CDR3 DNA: TGTGCCAGCAGTGGAGACAACTACAATGAGCAGTTCTTC
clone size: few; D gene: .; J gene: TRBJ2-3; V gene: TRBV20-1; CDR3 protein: CSARDFTDTQYF; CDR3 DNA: TGCAGTGCTAGAGATTTTACAGATACGCAGTATTTT
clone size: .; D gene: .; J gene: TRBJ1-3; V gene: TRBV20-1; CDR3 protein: CSARRPGLSGNTIYF; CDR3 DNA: TGCAGTGCTAGACGACCGGGACTATCTGGAAACACCATATATTTT
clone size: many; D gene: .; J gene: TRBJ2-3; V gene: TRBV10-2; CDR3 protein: CASSESTIVGTQYF; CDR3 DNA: TGCGCCAGCAGTGAGTCGACTATTGTTGGTACGCAGTATTTT
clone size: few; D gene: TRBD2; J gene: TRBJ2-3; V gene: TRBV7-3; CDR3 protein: CASSFGLAGRTDTQYF; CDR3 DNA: TGTGCCAGCAGCTTCGGGCTAGCGGGTCGCACAGATACGCAGTATTTT
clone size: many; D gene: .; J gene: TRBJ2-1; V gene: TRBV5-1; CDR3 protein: CASSFIDEQFF; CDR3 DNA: TGCGCCAGCAGCTTTATCGATGAGCAGTTCTTC
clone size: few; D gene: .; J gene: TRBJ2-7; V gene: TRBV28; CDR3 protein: CASNPGWRSYEQYF; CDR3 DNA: TGTGCCAGCAACCCGGGTTGGAGGTCCTACGAGCAGTACTTC
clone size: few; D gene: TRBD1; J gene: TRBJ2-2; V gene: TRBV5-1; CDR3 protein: CASSLDGTGNTGELFF; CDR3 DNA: TGCGCCAGCAGCCTGGACGGGACAGGGAACACCGGGGAGCTGTTTTTT
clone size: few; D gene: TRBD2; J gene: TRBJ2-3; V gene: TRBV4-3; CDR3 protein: CASSHRTSGVDTQYF; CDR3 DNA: TGCGCCAGCAGCCATCGGACTAGCGGGGTAGATACGCAGTATTTT
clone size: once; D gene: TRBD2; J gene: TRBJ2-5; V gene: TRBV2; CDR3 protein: CASPTGLAGNQETQYF; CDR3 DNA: TGTGCCAGCCCGACAGGGCTAGCGGGGAATCAAGAGACCCAGTACTTC
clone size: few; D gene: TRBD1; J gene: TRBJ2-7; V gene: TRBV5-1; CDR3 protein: CASSHGTGVTEQYF; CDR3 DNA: TGCGCCAGCAGCCACGGGACAGGGGTGACCGAGCAGTACTTC
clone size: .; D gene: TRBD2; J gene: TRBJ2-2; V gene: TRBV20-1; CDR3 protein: CSAIAGPFTGELFF; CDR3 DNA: TGCAGTGCAATAGCGGGACCGTTCACCGGGGAGCTGTTTTTT
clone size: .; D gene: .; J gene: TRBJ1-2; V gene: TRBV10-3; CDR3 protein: CASSGANNYGYTF; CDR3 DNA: TGTGCCAGCAGTGGAGCCAATAACTATGGCTACACCTTC
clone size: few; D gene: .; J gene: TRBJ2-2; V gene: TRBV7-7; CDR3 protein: CASSLGPGLGVSGELFF; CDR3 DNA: TGTGCTAGCAGCTTAGGCCCAGGATTGGGTGTGTCCGGGGAGCTGTTTTTT
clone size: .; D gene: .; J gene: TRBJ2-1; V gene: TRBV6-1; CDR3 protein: CASSENGGAYNEQFF; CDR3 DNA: TGTGCCAGCAGTGAAAACGGTGGGGCCTACAATGAGCAGTTCTTC
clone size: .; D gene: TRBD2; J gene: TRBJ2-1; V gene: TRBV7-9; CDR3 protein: CASSLESGRASNEQFF; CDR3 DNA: TGTGCCAGCAGCTTAGAAAGCGGGAGGGCTTCCAATGAGCAGTTCTTC
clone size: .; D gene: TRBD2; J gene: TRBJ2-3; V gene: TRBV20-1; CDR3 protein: CSAPSWAGEGTDTQYF; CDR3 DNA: TGCAGTGCTCCAAGCTGGGCGGGAGAAGGTACAGATACGCAGTATTTT
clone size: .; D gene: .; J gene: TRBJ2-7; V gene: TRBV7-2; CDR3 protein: CASSLASGSSNEQYF; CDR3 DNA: TGTGCCAGCAGCTTGGCCAGCGGTAGTAGTAACGAGCAGTACTTC